The 14 T cell receptor beta chains below all came from one sample that was sequenced in a study of T-cell memory formation after mild COVID-19. TCRdb itself ran the 5' RACE reads through MiXCR, one entry per CDR3 protein. In the table there are hundreds of thousands of distinct CDR3 sequences, approximately 13% of which are singletons. Material: PBMCs or a T cell subset sorted from them (not recorded which). All receptors derive from a man younger than 35 who had mild COVID-19 (a few samples of this study predate the infection). Cell type and time point are not known.

In its sample, this clonotype was seen a few times. This sequence joins TRBV12-3 or TRBV12-4 and TRBJ2-7; no clear D gene. V dropped 3 bases and J dropped 5 bases, with 11 bases sitting between them. The CDR3 sequence is 13 residues long. The CDR3 sequence is CASSFDPADEQYF. The CDR3 bases are TGTGCCAGCAGTTTTGACCCCGCGGACGAGCAGTACTTC.

The sample holds a few counts of this clonotype. V and J are TRBV11-2 and TRBJ2-2, with 11 bases fitting TRBD2. The length of the CDR3 is 17 residues. Trimming at V came to 6 bases and at J to 5 bases, leaving 11 bases not matched to a gene. Germline V lookup: CDR1 SGHAT, CDR2 FQNNGV. The CDR3 bases are TGTGCCAGCAGTTACCTTAGCGGGGGGGCGCGGACCGGGGAGCTGTTTTTT. Its translation: CASSYLSGGARTGELFF.

The chain recombines TRBV6-5 with TRBJ2-3; D is undetermined. Trimming took off 0 bases at V and 3 bases at J, with 7 bases between the two ends. Germline lookup yields CDR1 MNHEY and CDR2 SVGAGI. The CDR3 has 14 amino acids. The CDR3 nucleotides read TGTGCCAGCAGTTACTCGAGTCGGACAGATACGCAGTATTTT. Amino acids: CASSYSSRTDTQYF.

This sequence joins TRBV30 and TRBJ2-3; D is possibly TRBD1 or TRBD2 (6 bases each). This CDR3 is 14 amino acids long. Germline CDR1 and CDR2: GTSNPN and SVGIG (reference sequence). V shed 7 bases and J shed 4 bases, with 18 bases lying between them. CDR3 sequence reads: CASTRWGAPDTQYF. DNA of the CDR3: TGTGCCTCCACACGGTGGGGGGCCCCAGATACGCAGTATTTT.

The CDR3 DNA reads as TGTGCCAGCAGCTTGCGGAGTGACCTTGATTCACCCCTCCACTTT. It translates to CASSLRSDLDSPLHF. V is TRBV5-6 and J is TRBJ1-6; D is unclear. Germline V lookup: CDR1 SGHDT, CDR2 YYEEEE. V was shortened by 1 base and J by 8 bases, with 13 bases between the two germline ends. The CDR3 spans 15 residues.

This clonotype was seen more than once but under ten times. CDR3 DNA: TGCGCCAGCAGCTTGGGGGCTAGTTCAGATACGCAGTATTTT. Its protein is CASSLGASSDTQYF. V and J are TRBV5-1 and TRBJ2-3; D remains unclear. Trimming removed 0 bases at V and 4 bases at J, with 9 bases between. Germline V lookup: CDR1 SGHRS, CDR2 YFSETQ. CDR3 length: 14 residues.

This clonotype was counted a few times. The chain has TRBV6-1 and TRBJ1-4; TRBD1 is a possible D gene (5 bases). In germline, CDR1 is MNHNS, CDR2 SASEGT. V gave up 7 bases and J gave up 7 bases, with 19 bases separating them. This CDR3 contains 15 residues. DNA for the CDR3: TGTGCCAGCAAAATCCCCGGGACCCGAGGTGAAAAACTGTTTTTT. Its protein is CASKIPGTRGEKLFF.

This chain connects TRBV7-2 to TRBJ2-7; the match to TRBD2 covers 9 bases. The CDR3 extends over 13 amino acids. V shed 5 bases, J shed 9 bases, and the junction held 8 bases outside the gene matches. Germline V gives CDR1 SGHTA, CDR2 FQGNSA. CDR3 bases: TGTGCCAGCAGCCCCGGGACTAGCTTGGCGCAGTACGTC. It yields the protein CASSPGTSLAQYV.

The sample holds a few counts of this clonotype. The chain uses TRBV7-9 and TRBJ1-2; maybe TRBD1 (5 bases). The CDR3 totals 14 residues. Trimming removed 2 bases from V and 4 bases from J, with 11 bases in between. Germline CDR1 SEHNR, CDR2 FQNEAQ (reference sequence). The CDR3 nucleotides read TGTGCCAGCAGCTTAAGAGGGGACGGCTATGGCTACACCTTC. This sequence encodes CASSLRGDGYGYTF.

Notes on this clonotype: An end of the junction differs from the germline gene, which may be a read error. This chain uses TRBV20-1 with TRBJ1-5, with D perhaps TRBD1 (5 bases). CDR1 is DFQATT and CDR2 is SNEGSKA in the germline V gene (reference sequence). This CDR3 has 13 amino acids. CDR3 sequence reads: CSARDRINQPQHF. Written as DNA, the CDR3 is TGCAGTGCCAGAGACAGAATCAATCAGCCCCAGCATTTT.

This sequence joins TRBV5-1 and TRBJ1-1; D unresolved. CDR3 size: 14 residues. The V and J ends lost 0 bases and 4 bases respectively, with 10 bases between them. Germline V gene lookup returns CDR1 SGHRS and CDR2 YFSETQ. The CDR3 coding sequence is TGCGCCAGCAGCTTGGGGCCGGGTTCCACTGAAGCTTTCTTT. This translates into CASSLGPGSTEAFF.

The genes are TRBV3-1 and TRBJ2-4; tentative D call: TRBD2 (5 bases). V was clipped by 1 base and J by 9 bases, with 7 bases between them. CDR1 and CDR2 (germline): LGHDT, YNNKEL (reference sequence). The CDR3 contains 12 residues. The CDR3 bases are TGTGCCAGCAGCCAAGGAGGAGGCATTCAGTACTTC. It translates to CASSQGGGIQYF.

This clonotype has more than one count but fewer than ten. The chain carries TRBV6-2 or TRBV6-3 and TRBJ2-7; TRBD2 aligns across 13 bases. CDR3 length: 18 residues. J was trimmed by 0 bases and V by 5 bases; bases with no gene match: 10. CDR1 and CDR2 (germline): MNHEY, SVGEGT. The CDR3 nucleotides are TGTGCCAGCAGTGTATCGACTAGCGGGGGGCCTTACTCCTACGAGCAGTACTTC. Protein sequence: CASSVSTSGGPYSYEQYF.

The CDR3 sequence is CASRSGPGTQYF. The CDR3 DNA follows: TGTGCCAGCAGGTCCGGCCCCGGCACGCAGTATTTT. This rearrangement joins TRBV7-3 to TRBJ2-3; no definite D call. Trimming removed 6 bases at V and 9 bases at J, with 13 bases between. The CDR3 has 12 residues. Germline CDR1 and CDR2: SGHTA and FQGTGA.